This T cell receptor beta chain came from a study of blood T cell repertoires in COVID-19. Repertoires were generated with immunoSEQ multiplex PCR, while TCRdb's copy carries only in-frame clones and drops some. This sample yields 150,000 to 200,000 clones, of which around 92% are seen a single time; less than 3% belongs to the top ten. With V trimmed by 8 bases and J by 9 bases, 4 bases remained unmatched. The germline V gene encodes CDR1 LNHDA and CDR2 SQIVND (reference sequence). This CDR3 comprises 13 residues. Sequenced input: peripheral blood. The receptor comes from a man aged 55 to 69 with acute or convalescent COVID-19. The chain carries TRBV19 and TRBJ2-2, with 12 bases aligning to TRBD2. The CDR3 region is CASRLAGGRELFF. The CDR3 DNA sequence: TGTGCCAGTCGCCTAGCGGGGGGGAGGGAGCTGTTTTTT.